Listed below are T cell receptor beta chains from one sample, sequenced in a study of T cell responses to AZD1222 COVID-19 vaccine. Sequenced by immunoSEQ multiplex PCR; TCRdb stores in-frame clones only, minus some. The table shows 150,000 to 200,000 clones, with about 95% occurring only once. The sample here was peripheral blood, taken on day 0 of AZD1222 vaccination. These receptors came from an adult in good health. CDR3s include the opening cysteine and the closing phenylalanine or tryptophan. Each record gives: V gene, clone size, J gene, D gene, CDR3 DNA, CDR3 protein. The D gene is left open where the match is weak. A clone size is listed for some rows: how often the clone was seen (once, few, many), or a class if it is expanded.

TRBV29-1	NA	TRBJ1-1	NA	TGCAGCGTCGTGAGTTGGAACACTGAAGCTTTCTTT	CSVVSWNTEAFF
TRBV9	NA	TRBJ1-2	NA	TGTGCCAGCAGCGTAGAAGGGAGCTATGGCTACACCTTC	CASSVEGSYGYTF
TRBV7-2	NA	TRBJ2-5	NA	TGTGCCAGCAGCTTTGATCGGGGGCACCAAGAGACCCAGTACTTC	CASSFDRGHQETQYF
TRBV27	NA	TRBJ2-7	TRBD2	TGTGCCAGCAGCCTTAAAGTTAGCGGGAGACCCTACGAGCAGTACTTC	CASSLKVSGRPYEQYF
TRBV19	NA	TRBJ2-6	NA	TGTGCCAGTAGGGTGTCTGGGGCCAACGTCCTGACTTTC	CASRVSGANVLTF
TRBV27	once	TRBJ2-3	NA	TGTGCCAGCAGCATCAGCGTGGGTTACACAGATACGCAGTATTTT	CASSISVGYTDTQYF
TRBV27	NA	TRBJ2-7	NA	TGTGCCAGCAGTTTGGGGATTGGGGTGAGCTACGAGCAGTACTTC	CASSLGIGVSYEQYF
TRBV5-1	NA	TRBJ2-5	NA	TGCGCCAGCAGCTTGGAGGGGTCTGGACAAGAGACCCAGTACTTC	CASSLEGSGQETQYF
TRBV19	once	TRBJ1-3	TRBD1	TGTGCCAGTACTCTGGGGACAGCAGGAAACACCATATATTTT	CASTLGTAGNTIYF
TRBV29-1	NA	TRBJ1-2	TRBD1	TGCAGCGTTGGGGGGGACAGGGTAAACGGCTACACCTTC	CSVGGDRVNGYTF
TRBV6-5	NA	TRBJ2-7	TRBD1	TGTGCCAGCAGCCGCCCGGGACAGCAAATCTACGAGCAGTACTTC	CASSRPGQQIYEQYF
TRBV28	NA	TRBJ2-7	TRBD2	TGTGCCAGCAGCCGACTAGCGGACCACCTCTACGAGCAGTACTTC	CASSRLADHLYEQYF
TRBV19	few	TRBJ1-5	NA	TGTGCCAGTAGTGACTTCAGGAGGAAGACAGTGGATCAGCCCCAGCATTTT	CASSDFRRKTVDQPQHF
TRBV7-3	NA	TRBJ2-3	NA	TGTGCCAGCAGCCGCGTGGGGGGAGGCACAGATACGCAGTATTTT	CASSRVGGGTDTQYF
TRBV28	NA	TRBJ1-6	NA	TGTGCCAGCAGTTCGCCTCTGCATAATTCACCCCTCCACTTT	CASSSPLHNSPLHF
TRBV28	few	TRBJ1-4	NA	TGTGCCAGCAGCGGGGTTGAAAAACTGTTTTTT	CASSGVEKLFF
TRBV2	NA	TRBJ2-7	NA	TGTGCCAGCAGTGTACGGGACTCGGGCTACGAGCAGTACTTC	CASSVRDSGYEQYF
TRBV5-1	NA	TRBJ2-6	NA	TGCGCCAGCAGCTTGGTGGGGGGGCTGACTGGGGCCAACGTCCTGACTTTC	CASSLVGGLTGANVLTF
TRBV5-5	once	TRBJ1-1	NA	TGTGCCAGCAGTCGAAGAACCCAGGGTAAGACTGAAGCTTTCTTT	CASSRRTQGKTEAFF
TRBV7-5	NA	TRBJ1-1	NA	TGTGTCAGAAGTTTTACCCCATCTACAGGGGGCGCGGGAAACACTGAAGCTTTCTTT	CVRSFTPSTGGAGNTEAFF
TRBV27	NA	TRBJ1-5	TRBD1	TGTGCCAGCAGAACAACAGGGGGCAATCAGCCCCAGCATTTT	CASRTTGGNQPQHF
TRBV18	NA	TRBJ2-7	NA	TGTGCCAGCGCGCTACAGGGAAGGTACGAGCAGTACTTC	CASALQGRYEQYF
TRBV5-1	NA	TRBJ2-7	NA	TGCGCCAGCAGCCCGGTCGGTCAGGGAACCGGTGAGCAGTACTTC	CASSPVGQGTGEQYF
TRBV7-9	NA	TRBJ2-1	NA	TGTGCCAGCAGCTTAGGTGGCAGACGGGAGCAGTTCTTC	CASSLGGRREQFF
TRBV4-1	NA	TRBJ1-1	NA	TGCGCCAGCAGCCAAACTGGGGGGTGGGACACTGAAGCTTTCTTT	CASSQTGGWDTEAFF
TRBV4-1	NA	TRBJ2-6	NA	TGCGCCAGCAGTGGGCCGACAGGCTTTGGGGCCAACGTCCTGACTTTC	CASSGPTGFGANVLTF
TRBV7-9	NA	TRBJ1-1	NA	TGTGCCAGCAGCCCAGACAGCACTGAAGCTTTCTTT	CASSPDSTEAFF
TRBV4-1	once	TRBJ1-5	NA	TGCGCCAGCAGCCAATCCGGTTTGGATCAGCCCCAGCATTTT	CASSQSGLDQPQHF
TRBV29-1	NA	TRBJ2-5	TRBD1	TGCAGCGGGGGACAGGGGGCGGTGGAGACCCAGTACTTC	CSGGQGAVETQYF
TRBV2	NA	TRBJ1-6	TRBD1	TGTGCCAGCAGTGAAGCACAGGGGCTAAATTCACCCCTCCACTTT	CASSEAQGLNSPLHF
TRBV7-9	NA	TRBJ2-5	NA	TGTGCCAGCAGCTTCGAGGGCCACCAAGAGACCCAGTACTTC	CASSFEGHQETQYF
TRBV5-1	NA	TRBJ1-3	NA	TGCGCCAGCAGCTTGGCCACATCCTCTGGAAACACCATATATTTT	CASSLATSSGNTIYF
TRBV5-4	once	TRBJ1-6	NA	TGTGCCAGCAGCTTGTTCCGAGACAGTTCACCCCTCCACTTT	CASSLFRDSSPLHF
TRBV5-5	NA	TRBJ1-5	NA	TGTGCCAGCAGCTTTAGGGGCCACACGAATCAGCCCCAGCATTTT	CASSFRGHTNQPQHF
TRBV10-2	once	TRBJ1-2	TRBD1	TGCGCCAGCCACGGGACAGGGGGTAACTATGGCTACACCTTC	CASHGTGGNYGYTF
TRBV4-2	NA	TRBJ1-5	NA	TGTGCCAGCAGCCAAGGTGCCGGGGCAGCCTGGCTCCATCAGCCCCAGCATTTT	CASSQGAGAAWLHQPQHF
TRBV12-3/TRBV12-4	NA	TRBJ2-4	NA	TGTGCCAGCTACAGAACGGAAAACATTCAGTACTTC	CASYRTENIQYF
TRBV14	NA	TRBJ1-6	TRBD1	TGTGCCAGCAGCCAAGTCCACAGGGGGGTGCGCGAGGATTCACCCCTCCACTTT	CASSQVHRGVREDSPLHF
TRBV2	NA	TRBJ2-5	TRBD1	TGTGCCAGCAGCGACGGGACAGCGCTCGGAGAGACCCAGTACTTC	CASSDGTALGETQYF
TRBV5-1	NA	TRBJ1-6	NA	TGCGCCAGCAGCCTCCCGGACAGATTCTCACCCCTCCACTTT	CASSLPDRFSPLHF
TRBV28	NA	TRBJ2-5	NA	TGTGCCAGCAGGGGAAGCGGCCTGTCCCTAAATCCGACCCAGTACTTC	CASRGSGLSLNPTQYF
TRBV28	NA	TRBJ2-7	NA	TGTGCCAGCAGCAGAATCCACGAGCAGTACTTC	CASSRIHEQYF